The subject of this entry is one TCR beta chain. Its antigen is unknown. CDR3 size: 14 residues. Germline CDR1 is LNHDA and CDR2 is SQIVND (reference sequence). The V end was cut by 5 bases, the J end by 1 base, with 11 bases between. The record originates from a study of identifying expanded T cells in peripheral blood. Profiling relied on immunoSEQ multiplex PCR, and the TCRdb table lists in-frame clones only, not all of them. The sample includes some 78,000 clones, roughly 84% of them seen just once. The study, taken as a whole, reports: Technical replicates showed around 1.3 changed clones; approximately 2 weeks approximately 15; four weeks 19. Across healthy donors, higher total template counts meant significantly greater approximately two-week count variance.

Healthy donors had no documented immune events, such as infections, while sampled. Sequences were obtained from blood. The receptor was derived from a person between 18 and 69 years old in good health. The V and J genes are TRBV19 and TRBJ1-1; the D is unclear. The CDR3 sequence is CASSPSRANTEAFF. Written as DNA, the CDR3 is TGTGCCAGTAGTCCCTCGCGGGCGAACACTGAAGCTTTCTTT. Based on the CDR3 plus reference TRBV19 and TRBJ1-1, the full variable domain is DGGITQSPKYLFRKEGQNVTLSCEQNLNHDAMYWYRQDPGQGLRLIYYSQIVNDFQKGDIAEGYSVSREKKESFPLTVTSAQKNPTAFYLCASSPSRANTEAFFGQGTRLTVV.